The 13 T cell receptor beta chains below all came from one sample that was sequenced in a study of T cell responses to AZD1222 COVID-19 vaccine (dated by TCRdb to the early 2020s). The time point label here, explained by the study, means: baseline before first vaccination. Library creation used the immunoSEQ multiplex PCR assay. TCRdb retrieved this table from immuneACCESS and kept in-frame rearrangements only. Not all clones are present; in checked studies, unresolved V genes account for under half, and no reason is known for the remainder. The sample has around 200,000 clones on record, roughly 88% of them singletons. 0.49% of the sample is in the top ten clones. This material consisted of peripheral blood, taken on day 0 of AZD1222 vaccination. The receptor set was obtained from an adult in good health.

The table lists this clone with a count of one. The chain carries TRBV7-8 and TRBJ1-2; the D is unclear. Trimming shortened V by 1 base and J by 0 bases, and 12 bases separated the two germline ends. This CDR3 has 16 amino acids. Germline V lookup: CDR1 SGHVS, CDR2 FQNEAQ. CDR3 sequence: CASSLGSLLANYGYTF. The CDR3 bases are TGTGCCAGCAGCTTAGGGTCACTCTTAGCTAACTATGGCTACACCTTC.

This clone was seen only a few times. The V call is TRBV9, the J call TRBJ2-7, with D unresolved. The ends were cut back, 3 bases at V and 3 bases at J, with 13 bases in the middle. Looked up from germline, CDR1 is SGDLS and CDR2 is YYNGEE. The CDR3 length is 14 residues. CDR3 loop: CASSAGPGFYEQYF. The CDR3 region has the DNA TGTGCCAGCAGCGCCGGGCCCGGGTTCTACGAGCAGTACTTC.

The rearrangement joins TRBV7-9 to TRBJ2-7; TRBD1 agrees at 9 bases. V lost 2 bases and J lost 5; bases outside the gene matches: 7. Germline-derived CDR1 and CDR2 are SEHNR and FQNEAQ (reference sequence). The CDR3 totals 15 residues. CDR3 sequence: CASSLSGTGTHEQYF. The CDR3 coding sequence is TGTGCCAGCAGCTTAAGCGGGACAGGGACCCACGAGCAGTACTTC.

The chain joins TRBV6-2 or TRBV6-3 to TRBJ1-2; tentative D call: TRBD1 (6 bases). The ends were cut back, 5 bases at V and 8 bases at J, with 15 bases in the middle. Germline CDR1 MNHEY, CDR2 SVGEGT. The CDR3 runs to 13 residues. The CDR3 loop is CASSHGGARGYTF. As DNA, the CDR3 is TGTGCCAGCAGTCACGGGGGGGCTCGCGGCTACACCTTC.

The chain couples TRBV18 to TRBJ1-1; the D gene is possibly TRBD1 (5 bases). Germline CDR1 is KGHSH and CDR2 is LQKENI. This CDR3 has 14 residues. The V gene lost 3 bases and the J gene lost 7 bases, with 15 bases spanning the gap. CDR3 DNA: TGTGCCAGCTCACCTGAAGTAGGGGTGGATGAAGCTTTCTTT. Translation: CASSPEVGVDEAFF.

This rearrangement joins TRBV18 to TRBJ2-5; tentative D call: TRBD1 (6 bases). This CDR3 spans 14 amino acids. V lost 4 bases and J 5 bases, leaving 14 bases between the germline ends. Germline V gene sequence: CDR1 KGHSH, CDR2 LQKENI. DNA of the CDR3: TGTGCCAGCTCACTAGACATCACAGGGGAGACCCAGTACTTC. Its protein product is CASSLDITGETQYF.

In this sample, this clone turned up a few times. The J gene is TRBJ1-1, the V gene TRBV19; 11 bases are shared with TRBD1. V gave up 5 bases and J gave up 1 base; unmatched junction bases: 6. Looked up from germline, CDR1 is LNHDA and CDR2 is SQIVND (reference sequence). This CDR3 is 16 amino acids long. CDR3 loop: CASSGRTGGSNTEAFF. CDR3 in DNA: TGTGCCAGTAGTGGCAGGACAGGGGGCTCGAACACTGAAGCTTTCTTT.

This chain uses TRBV30 with TRBJ2-2; tentatively, D is TRBD2 (5 bases). The CDR3 has 17 amino acids. V was trimmed by 0 bases and J by 0 bases, leaving 14 bases between them. Looked up from germline, CDR1 is GTSNPN and CDR2 is SVGIG (reference sequence). In DNA form, the CDR3 reads TGTGCCTGGAGTGTAATTTGGCGGGTCGCGAACACCGGGGAGCTGTTTTTT. Translated: CAWSVIWRVANTGELFF.

The chain is built from TRBV6-5 and TRBJ2-5; D unresolved. The CDR3 loop spans 14 amino acids. Germline CDR1 and CDR2: MNHEY and SVGAGI. The V and J ends lost 6 bases and 5 bases respectively, with 16 bases between them. For the CDR3, the DNA is TGTGCCAGCAGGGATCCCCTTTTCCGGGAGACCCAGTACTTC. The encoded protein is CASRDPLFRETQYF.

This chain uses TRBV5-4 with TRBJ1-4; TRBD1 matches at 8 bases. CDR1 and CDR2 from the germline V gene are SGHNT and YYREEE (reference sequence). V lost 1 base to trimming and J lost 3 bases; unmatched junction nucleotides: 5. The CDR3 is 16 residues long. The CDR3: CASSLHNRGSNEKLFF. The CDR3, as DNA: TGTGCCAGCAGCTTGCACAACAGGGGGTCTAATGAAAAACTGTTTTTT.

The V call is TRBV3-1 (or the pseudogene TRBV3-2), the J call TRBJ1-1; D is unclear. The V and J ends lost 3 bases and 11 bases respectively, with 10 bases between them. The CDR3 covers 11 residues. Per the germline V gene, CDR1 is LGHDT and CDR2 is YNNKEL (reference sequence). The CDR3 nucleotides read TGTGCCAGCAGCCAGGCCGGTGTGGCTTTCTTT. It specifies CASSQAGVAFF.

This clone was seen just once. The chain is built from TRBV6-4 and TRBJ1-5, with a tentative D call TRBD1 (6 bases). This CDR3 has 13 amino acids. V gave up 6 bases and J gave up 7 bases, with 13 bases separating them. The germline CDR1 and CDR2 sequences are MRHNA and SNTAGT. CDR3 nucleotides: TGTGCCAGCAGCTATACACAGGGCCAGCCCCAGCATTTT. This codes for CASSYTQGQPQHF.

Details on this clone: At one boundary the junction diverges from the germline segment, which might be a read error. The rearrangement links TRBV6-5 to TRBJ2-7; D perhaps matches TRBD2 (6 bases). The CDR3 length is 11 residues. From germline, CDR1 is MNHEY and CDR2 SVGAGI. The CDR3 bases are TGTGCCAGCAGCCCCGGGGGAGGAAGGAACTTC. Amino acids: CASSPGGGRNF.